The 31 T cell receptor beta chains below all came from one sample that was sequenced in a study of T cell responses to AZD1222 COVID-19 vaccine. This table comes from immunoSEQ multiplex PCR, and its TCRdb copy is limited to in-frame clones, with some not included. Among roughly 150,000 clones listed, approximately 94% were seen once. Sequenced material: peripheral blood, taken 28 days after the second AZD1222 dose. Source of these receptors: an adult who received the AZD1222 COVID-19 vaccine.

The rearrangement links TRBV11-3 to TRBJ2-1; the D is unclear. Germline V CDR1 and CDR2: SGHNT, YENEEA. V was clipped by 0 bases and J by 8 bases, with 11 bases between them. CDR3 size: 14 residues. Written as DNA, the CDR3 is TGTGCCAGCAGCTTAGATCTTCAAAGGGATGAGCAGTTCTTC. It yields the protein CASSLDLQRDEQFF.

The chain carries TRBV28 and TRBJ1-2, with 9 bases lining up with TRBD1. The CDR3 consists of 16 residues. Germline assignment: CDR1 MDHEN and CDR2 SYDVKM. V lost 8 bases to trimming and J lost 6 bases; unmatched junction nucleotides: 16. As DNA, the CDR3 is TGTGCCAGCCTCCCCCCGGGACAGGGACAAAGTCATGGCTACACCTTC. Its translation: CASLPPGQGQSHGYTF.

CDR3 sequence (DNA): TGTGCCAGCCGTCCGTGGAACACTGAAGCTTTCTTT. Translation gives CASRPWNTEAFF. The chain joins TRBV28 to TRBJ1-1; D is uncertain. The CDR3 covers 12 residues. The germline CDR1 and CDR2 sequences are MDHEN and SYDVKM. Trimming pared 8 bases from V and 1 base from J, leaving 8 bases between.

The V gene is TRBV6-1, the J gene TRBJ2-7; 11 bases line up with TRBD2. Germline-derived CDR1 and CDR2 are MNHNS and SASEGT. This CDR3 contains 18 residues. J lost 0 bases, V lost 1 base, and 8 bases had no gene match. Here the CDR3 DNA reads TGTGCCAGCAGTGAAGGGACTAGCGGGTCCTACCGCTCCTACGAGCAGTACTTC. This gives the protein CASSEGTSGSYRSYEQYF.

The chain is built from TRBV11-3 and TRBJ2-5; TRBD2 agrees at 9 bases. The length of the CDR3 is 15 residues. The germline gives CDR1 SGHNT, CDR2 YENEEA. V was pared by 6 bases and J by 5 bases, with 10 bases of the junction left unmatched. The CDR3 region is CASSAVAGVRETQYF. The DNA of the CDR3 is TGTGCCAGCAGTGCGGTAGCGGGAGTTCGGGAGACCCAGTACTTC.

This chain joins TRBV5-1 and TRBJ2-3; TRBD2 is a possible D gene (5 bases). The CDR3 consists of 12 residues. CDR1 SGHRS and CDR2 YFSETQ come from the germline V gene. Trimming pared 5 bases from V and 7 bases from J, leaving 11 bases between. The CDR3 sequence: CASRTGLNTQYF. In DNA form, the CDR3 reads TGCGCCAGCAGGACGGGATTAAATACGCAGTATTTT. Drawing the rest from reference TRBV5-1 and TRBJ2-3, the complete variable domain is KAGVTQTPRYLIKTRGQQVTLSCSPISGHRSVSWYQQTPGQGLQFLFEYFSETQRNKGNFPGRFSGRQFSNSRSEMNVSTLELGDSALYLCASRTGLNTQYFGPGTRLTVL.

This chain uses TRBV21-1 with TRBJ2-7; the DNA was not compared with TRBD2, the D call given in the table. TRBV21-1 is a pseudogene locus. The CDR3 runs 16 residues. CDR3 sequence reads: CASRNLGLAGEYEQYF. The CDR3 nucleotides read TGTGCCAGCAGGAACCTGGGACTAGCGGGAGAGTACGAGCAGTACTTC.

The V and J genes are TRBV10-3 and TRBJ1-3; D unclear. This CDR3 has 15 amino acids. CDR1 and CDR2 (germline): ENHRY, SYGVKD. V gave up 0 bases and J gave up 0 bases, with 6 bases separating them. CDR3 nucleotide sequence: TGTGCCATCAGTGAGTCGGAGGACTCTGGAAACACCATATATTTT. Translation: CAISESEDSGNTIYF.

V and J are TRBV7-2 and TRBJ1-6; 8 positions match TRBD1. V shed 3 bases, J shed 10 bases, and the junction held 5 bases outside the gene matches. Germline V gene lookup returns CDR1 SGHTA and CDR2 FQGNSA. CDR3 length: 14 amino acids. Here the CDR3 reads CASSFGTGGSPLHF. The CDR3 DNA sequence: TGTGCCAGCAGCTTCGGTACAGGGGGATCACCCCTCCACTTT.

The rearrangement uses TRBV7-7 and TRBJ2-1; 8 bases agree with TRBD2. This CDR3 contains 17 residues. In germline, CDR1 is SSHAT, CDR2 FNYEAQ (reference sequence). V dropped 10 bases and J dropped 2; count of bases not matched to a gene: 16. The CDR3 here is CANVAGPESSAYNEQFF. The DNA of the CDR3 is TGTGCCAACGTAGCGGGACCCGAATCGAGTGCCTACAATGAGCAGTTCTTC.

The gene calls are TRBV6-5 and TRBJ2-2, with a weak D call TRBD1 (5 bases). CDR1 is MNHEY and CDR2 is SVGAGI in the germline V gene. V dropped 3 bases and J dropped 4 bases, with 15 bases sitting between them. The CDR3 loop spans 16 amino acids. In DNA form, the CDR3 reads TGTGCCAGCAGTTATCTTGGGGCCTGGGGCACCGGGGAGCTGTTTTTT. Protein: CASSYLGAWGTGELFF.

The CDR3, as DNA: TGTGCCAGCAGTTACATCAGGGGAGGGGAGCTGTTTTTT. Translation gives CASSYIRGGELFF. J is TRBJ2-2 and V is TRBV6-5, with a possible D match to TRBD1 (6 bases). This CDR3 region has 13 residues. Deletions cut 2 bases from V and 8 bases from J, with 9 bases between. Germline CDR1 and CDR2: MNHEY and SVGAGI.

The chain recombines TRBV12-2 with TRBJ2-3; the D call in the table, TRBD2, was not verified against the DNA. TRBV12-2 is annotated as a pseudogene. The CDR3 has 15 residues. CDR3 nucleotides: TGTGCAAGTCGCCACGGACTAGCGGGAGTCGATACGCAGTATTTT. Translating gives CASRHGLAGVDTQYF.

The chain carries TRBV9 and TRBJ1-2, with TRBD1 matching 7 bases. After removal of 3 bases from V and 6 bases from J, the junction contained 11 bases not matched to a gene. This CDR3 is built from 15 residues. Germline loops: CDR1 SGDLS, CDR2 YYNGEE. The CDR3 nucleotides are TGTGCCAGCAGCGCGGGTAACAGGGGCGGCGATGGCTACACCTTC. Translated: CASSAGNRGGDGYTF.

The CDR3 sequence is CASSLDNRGGEQYF. In nucleotides, the CDR3 is TGCGCCAGCAGCTTGGATAACAGGGGGGGCGAGCAGTACTTC. The chain uses TRBV5-1 and TRBJ2-7, with D possibly TRBD1 on 8 matching bases. CDR1 is SGHRS, CDR2 YFSETQ, per germline. The CDR3 totals 14 residues. V lost 0 bases and J 6 bases, leaving 13 bases between the germline ends. The full variable domain, rest sourced from reference TRBV5-1 and TRBJ2-7, is KAGVTQTPRYLIKTRGQQVTLSCSPISGHRSVSWYQQTPGQGLQFLFEYFSETQRNKGNFPGRFSGRQFSNSRSEMNVSTLELGDSALYLCASSLDNRGGEQYFGPGTRLTVT.

This sequence joins TRBV11-2 and TRBJ2-1, with a possible D match to TRBD1 (6 bases). The germline gives CDR1 SGHAT, CDR2 FQNNGV. This CDR3 region has 16 residues. Deletions cut 3 bases from V and 0 bases from J, with 12 bases between. The CDR3, as DNA: TGTGCCAGCAGCTTGAGGGGGACCCGCTCCTACAATGAGCAGTTCTTC. This codes for CASSLRGTRSYNEQFF. The whole variable domain, remainder taken from reference TRBV11-2 and TRBJ2-1, is EAGVAQSPRYKIIEKRQSVAFWCNPISGHATLYWYQQILGQGPKLLIQFQNNGVVDDSQLPKDRFSAERLKGVDSTLKIQPAKLEDSAVYLCASSLRGTRSYNEQFFGPGTRLTVL.

V and J are TRBV5-5 and TRBJ1-6; D possibly corresponds to TRBD1 (5 bases). Germline CDR1 is SGHKS and CDR2 is YYEKEE (reference sequence). The CDR3 contains 16 residues. V lost 3 bases and J lost 6, with 16 bases in between. The CDR3: CASSSQGHEVNSPLHF. CDR3 sequence (DNA): TGTGCCAGCAGCTCGCAAGGACACGAAGTTAATTCACCCCTCCACTTT.

This chain connects TRBV19 to TRBJ1-5, with D unresolved. Germline V CDR1 and CDR2: LNHDA, SQIVND (reference sequence). The germline V and J ends were trimmed by 2 bases and 4 bases, with 9 bases remaining between them. This CDR3 comprises 14 residues. CDR3 loop: CASSINSQNQPQHF. In DNA, the CDR3 is TGTGCCAGTAGTATAAATAGTCAGAATCAGCCCCAGCATTTT. The full variable domain, completed using reference TRBV19 and TRBJ1-5, is DGGITQSPKYLFRKEGQNVTLSCEQNLNHDAMYWYRQDPGQGLRLIYYSQIVNDFQKGDIAEGYSVSREKKESFPLTVTSAQKNPTAFYLCASSINSQNQPQHFGDGTRLSIL.

V gene TRBV6-4 combines with J gene TRBJ2-3, with a weak D call TRBD2 (5 bases). The V gene lost 2 bases and the J gene lost 0 bases, with 12 bases spanning the gap. The CDR3 is 16 amino acids. The germline V gene encodes CDR1 MRHNA and CDR2 SNTAGT. CDR3 nucleotide sequence: TGTGCCAGCAGTGACACCGGCGGACTTAGCACAGATACGCAGTATTTT. Its translation: CASSDTGGLSTDTQYF.

V is TRBV7-3 and J is TRBJ2-3, with a weak D call TRBD2 (5 bases). The CDR3 runs to 15 residues. Germline V gene data show CDR1 as SGHTA and CDR2 as FQGTGA. V lost 0 bases and J 1 base, leaving 8 bases between the germline ends. The DNA for the CDR3 is TGTGCCAGCAGCTTAACGGGAGTTGGCACAGATACGCAGTATTTT. This codes for CASSLTGVGTDTQYF.

V and J are TRBV4-1 and TRBJ2-2; perhaps TRBD1 as D (5 bases). V dropped 4 bases and J dropped 5 bases, with 11 bases sitting between them. The CDR3 consists of 14 residues. Germline V gene lookup returns CDR1 MGHRA and CDR2 YSYEKL. Here the CDR3 DNA reads TGCGCCAGCAGCCCGCAGGGAAGGACCGGGGAGCTGTTTTTT. Translation gives CASSPQGRTGELFF.

The chain is built from TRBV30 and TRBJ1-5; D remains unclear. Germline assignment: CDR1 GTSNPN and CDR2 SVGIG (reference sequence). The CDR3 spans 13 residues. Between the trimmed V and J ends, which lost 5 bases and 1 base, there was a span of 9 bases. The CDR3 nucleotides are TGTGCCTGGGGTAAGATGAGCAATCAGCCCCAGCATTTT. This gives the protein CAWGKMSNQPQHF. The variable domain in full, completed from reference TRBV30 and TRBJ1-5, reads SQTIHQWPATLVQPVGSPLSLECTVEGTSNPNLYWYRQAAGRGLQLLFYSVGIGQISSEVPQNLSASRPQDRQFILSSKKLLLSDSGFYLCAWGKMSNQPQHFGDGTRLSIL.

The chain is built from TRBV7-3 and TRBJ1-2, with TRBD1 matching over 8 bases. The CDR3 length is 16 residues. Germline V gene sequence: CDR1 SGHTA, CDR2 FQGTGA. V gave up 0 bases and J gave up 5 bases; unmatched junction bases: 8. For the CDR3, the DNA is TGTGCCAGCAGCTTAACTAGCCCGACAGGGGAATATGGCTACACCTTC. Its translation: CASSLTSPTGEYGYTF.

The rearrangement joins TRBV3-1 (or the pseudogene TRBV3-2) to TRBJ2-4; D not resolved. The CDR3 has 15 amino acids. V lost 0 bases and J lost 0, with 6 bases in between. Looked up from germline, CDR1 is LGHDT and CDR2 is YNNKEL (reference sequence). The CDR3 loop reads CASSQDLLAKNIQYF. CDR3 coding DNA: TGTGCCAGCAGCCAAGATCTACTAGCCAAAAACATTCAGTACTTC.

The chain links TRBV27 to TRBJ2-2; TRBD2 agrees at 10 bases. From germline, CDR1 is MNHEY and CDR2 SMNVEV (reference sequence). The J segment lost 3 bases and the V segment lost 4 bases, leaving 17 bases of the junction unmatched. This CDR3 contains 20 residues. CDR3 DNA sequence: TGTGCCAGCAGTTCCCTGACAGGGATGTCGGGACTAGCGTACACCGGGGAGCTGTTTTTT. Its protein is CASSSLTGMSGLAYTGELFF.

The genes are TRBV9 and TRBJ1-2; D is uncertain. V shed 6 bases and J shed 0 bases, with 15 bases lying between them. The CDR3 is made up of 15 amino acids. CDR1 and CDR2 (germline): SGDLS, YYNGEE. The DNA for the CDR3 is TGTGCCAGCACTGAGGGCCCGCTAGCTAACTATGGCTACACCTTC. Its protein is CASTEGPLANYGYTF.

The chain carries TRBV5-1 and TRBJ1-3; TRBD1 is a possible D gene (6 bases). This CDR3 has 15 residues. Germline values: CDR1 SGHRS, CDR2 YFSETQ. With 2 bases removed from V and 2 bases from J, the gap between germline ends came to 11 bases. The CDR3 bases are TGCGCCAGCAGCTTACGGGGGGCGCCTGGAAACACCATATATTTT. It is translated as CASSLRGAPGNTIYF.

The chain links TRBV24-1 to TRBJ1-2; maybe TRBD1 (5 bases). There are 12 residues in the CDR3. V was cut by 5 bases and J by 2 bases, with 5 bases left in between. From germline, CDR1 is KGHDR and CDR2 SFDVKD. CDR3 sequence (DNA): TGTGCCACCAGTGGGGGGAACTATGGCTACACCTTC. Translated: CATSGGNYGYTF.

This chain uses TRBV21-1 with TRBJ1-3; the DNA was not used to check the table's D call, TRBD1. TRBV21-1 is recorded as a pseudogene. This CDR3 contains 14 residues. CDR3 sequence: CARGRDRGKNTIYF. The CDR3 DNA reads TGTGCCAGAGGCAGGGACAGGGGGAAGAACACCATATATTTT.

V usage is TRBV18 and J usage is TRBJ2-1, with 7 nucleotides matching TRBD2. CDR3 length equals 15 residues. Germline-derived CDR1 and CDR2 are KGHSH and LQKENI. The J segment lost 6 bases and the V segment lost 5 bases, leaving 10 bases of the junction unmatched. The CDR3 region is CASSSDLLASNEQFF. CDR3 DNA: TGTGCCAGCTCATCCGACCTACTAGCGTCCAATGAGCAGTTCTTC.

The rearrangement links TRBV23-1 to TRBJ2-7; 10 bases are a match to TRBD2. TRBV23-1 qualifies as an ORF whose function is uncertain. CDR3 length: 20 residues. V was clipped by 1 base and J by 0 bases; unmatched bases: 15. CDR3 in DNA: TGCGCCAGCAGTCAATTACACCCAAAGACTAGCGGGCAAAGCTCCTACGAGCAGTACTTC. It translates to CASSQLHPKTSGQSSYEQYF.